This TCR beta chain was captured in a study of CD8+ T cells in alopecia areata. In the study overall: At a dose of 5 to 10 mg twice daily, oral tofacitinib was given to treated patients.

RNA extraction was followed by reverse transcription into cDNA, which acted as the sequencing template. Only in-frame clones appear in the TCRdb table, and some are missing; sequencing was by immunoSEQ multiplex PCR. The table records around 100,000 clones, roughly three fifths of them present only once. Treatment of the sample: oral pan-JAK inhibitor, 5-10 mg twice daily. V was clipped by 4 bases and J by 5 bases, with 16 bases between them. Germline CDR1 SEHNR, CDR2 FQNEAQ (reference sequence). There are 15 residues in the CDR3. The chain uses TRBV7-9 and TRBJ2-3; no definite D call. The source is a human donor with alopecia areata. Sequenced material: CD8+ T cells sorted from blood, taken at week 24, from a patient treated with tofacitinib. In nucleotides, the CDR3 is TGTGCCAGCAGCTCAACAGCGAGCACACAAGATACGCAGTATTTT. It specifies CASSSTASTQDTQYF.